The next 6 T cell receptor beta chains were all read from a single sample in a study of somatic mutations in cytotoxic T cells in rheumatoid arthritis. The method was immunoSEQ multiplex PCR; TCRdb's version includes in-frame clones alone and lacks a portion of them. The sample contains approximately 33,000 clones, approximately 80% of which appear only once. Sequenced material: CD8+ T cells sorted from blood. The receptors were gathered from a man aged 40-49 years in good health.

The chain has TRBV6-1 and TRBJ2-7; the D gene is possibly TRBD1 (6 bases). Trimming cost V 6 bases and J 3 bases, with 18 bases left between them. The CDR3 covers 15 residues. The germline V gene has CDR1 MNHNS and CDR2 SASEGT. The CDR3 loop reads CASSDPARGGYEQYF. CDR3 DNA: TGTGCCAGCAGCGACCCGGCCAGGGGCGGCTACGAGCAGTACTTC.

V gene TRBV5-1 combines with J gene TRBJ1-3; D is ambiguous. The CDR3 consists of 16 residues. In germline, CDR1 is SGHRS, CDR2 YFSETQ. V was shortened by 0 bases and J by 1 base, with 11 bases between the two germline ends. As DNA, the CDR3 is TGCGCCAGCAGCTTGGGTATGGGCTCATCTGGAAACACCATATATTTT. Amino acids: CASSLGMGSSGNTIYF.

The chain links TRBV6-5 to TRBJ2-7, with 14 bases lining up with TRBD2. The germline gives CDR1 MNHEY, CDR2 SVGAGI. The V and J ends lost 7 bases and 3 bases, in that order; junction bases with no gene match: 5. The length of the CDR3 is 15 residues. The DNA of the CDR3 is TGTGCCAGCAATCAAGGGACTAGCGGGAGCTACGAGCAGTACTTC. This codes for CASNQGTSGSYEQYF.

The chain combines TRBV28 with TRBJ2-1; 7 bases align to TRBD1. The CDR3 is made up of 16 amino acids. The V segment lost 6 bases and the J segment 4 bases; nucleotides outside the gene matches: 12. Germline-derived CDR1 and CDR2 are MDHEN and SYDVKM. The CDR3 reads CASSRDTGADYNEQFF. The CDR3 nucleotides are TGTGCCAGCAGCCGAGATACAGGGGCCGATTACAATGAGCAGTTCTTC.

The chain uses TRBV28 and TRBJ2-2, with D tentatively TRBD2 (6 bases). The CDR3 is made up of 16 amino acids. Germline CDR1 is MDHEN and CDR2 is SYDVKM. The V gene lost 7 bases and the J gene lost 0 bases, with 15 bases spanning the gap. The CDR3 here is CASKHRETSNTGELFF. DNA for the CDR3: TGTGCCAGCAAGCATCGGGAGACCTCGAACACCGGGGAGCTGTTTTTT.

DNA for the CDR3: TGTGCCAGCAGCCTACCGGGACTAGCGGGAGGGCTTGGTGAGCAGTACTTC. As protein: CASSLPGLAGGLGEQYF. The chain recombines TRBV27 with TRBJ2-7; 16 bases agree with TRBD2. Looked up from germline, CDR1 is MNHEY and CDR2 is SMNVEV (reference sequence). The CDR3 totals 17 residues. With 6 bases clipped from V and 7 bases from J, the junction kept 12 bases outside the gene matches.